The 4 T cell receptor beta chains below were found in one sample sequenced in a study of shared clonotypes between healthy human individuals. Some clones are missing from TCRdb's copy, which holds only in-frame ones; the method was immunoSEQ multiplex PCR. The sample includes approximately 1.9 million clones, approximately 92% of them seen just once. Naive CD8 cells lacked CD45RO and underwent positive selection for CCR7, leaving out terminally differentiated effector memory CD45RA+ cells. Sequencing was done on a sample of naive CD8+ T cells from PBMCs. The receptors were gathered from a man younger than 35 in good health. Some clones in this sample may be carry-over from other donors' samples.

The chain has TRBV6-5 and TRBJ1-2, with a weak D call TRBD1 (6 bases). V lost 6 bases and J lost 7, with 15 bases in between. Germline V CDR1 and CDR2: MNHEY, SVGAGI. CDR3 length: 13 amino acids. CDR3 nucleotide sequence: TGTGCCAGCAGCCAACAGGGTCCCAGTGGCTACACCTTC. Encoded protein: CASSQQGPSGYTF.

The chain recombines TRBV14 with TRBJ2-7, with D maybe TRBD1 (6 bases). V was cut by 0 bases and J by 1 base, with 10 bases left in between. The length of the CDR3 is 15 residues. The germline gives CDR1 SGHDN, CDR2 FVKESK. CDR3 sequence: CASSQDPGQSYEQYF. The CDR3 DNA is TGTGCCAGCAGCCAAGATCCGGGACAATCCTACGAGCAGTACTTC.

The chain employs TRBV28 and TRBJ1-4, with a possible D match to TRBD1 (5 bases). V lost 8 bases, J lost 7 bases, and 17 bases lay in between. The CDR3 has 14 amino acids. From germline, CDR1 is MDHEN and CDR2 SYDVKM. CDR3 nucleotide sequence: TGTGCCAGCTTGGAAGGCAGGGCAGGTGAAAAACTGTTTTTT. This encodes CASLEGRAGEKLFF. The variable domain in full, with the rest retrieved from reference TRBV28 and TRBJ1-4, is DVKVTQSSRYLVKRTGEKVFLECVQDMDHENMFWYRQDPGLGLRLIYFSYDVKMKEKGDIPEGYSVSREKKERFSLILESASTNQTSMYLCASLEGRAGEKLFFGSGTQLSVL.

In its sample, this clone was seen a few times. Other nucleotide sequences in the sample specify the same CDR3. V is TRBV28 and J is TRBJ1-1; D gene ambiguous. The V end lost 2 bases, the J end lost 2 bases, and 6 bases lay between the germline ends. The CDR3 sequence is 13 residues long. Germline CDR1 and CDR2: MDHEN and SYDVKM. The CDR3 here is CASSLPGNTEAFF. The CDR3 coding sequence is TGTGCCAGCAGTTTACCGGGTAACACTGAAGCTTTCTTT.